Each of the 8 T cell receptor beta chains below was sequenced from the same sample in a study of monozygotic twins with inflammatory bowel disease. TCRdb re-called the 5' RACE reads and catalogs CDR3 proteins one per entry, DNA excluded. The table lists around 380,000 distinct CDR3 sequences. The sequenced sample consisted of blood. The receptor set was obtained from a human donor with ulcerative colitis or Crohn's disease, or a healthy co-twin of an affected twin (not recorded which).

The V gene is TRBV3-1, the J gene TRBJ2-1; TCRdb names TRBD2, which stays unverified in the absence of DNA. Germline V CDR1 and CDR2: LGHDT, YNNKEL (reference sequence). The CDR3 contains 16 residues. This chain's CDR3 is CASSRPTSGRVNEQFF.

CDR3 in amino acids: CASSLEGSGGVSYF. J is TRBJ2-3 and V is TRBV5-1; TCRdb's D call of TRBD2 is untestable without DNA. The germline V gene encodes CDR1 SGHRS and CDR2 YFSETQ. The CDR3 totals 14 residues.

The V gene is TRBV12-3 or TRBV12-4, the J gene TRBJ1-6. The CDR3 is made up of 14 amino acids. This CDR3 is CASRSGPSNSPLHF.

The chain employs TRBV6-2 or TRBV6-3 and TRBJ2-5; the D call of TRBD2 rests on TCRdb alone, since no DNA is present to check it. Germline CDR1 is MNHEY and CDR2 is SVGEGT. The CDR3 sequence is 14 residues long. CDR3: CATQGEGVFGTQYF.

The chain links TRBV6-2 or TRBV6-3 to TRBJ1-5; with no DNA, the TCRdb D assignment of TRBD1 cannot be verified. Looked up from germline, CDR1 is MNHEY and CDR2 is SVGEGT. This CDR3 region has 16 residues. CDR3: CASGFDRAVSNQPQHF.

CDR3 sequence reads: CSAETGTGGGETQYF. V gene TRBV29-1 combines with J gene TRBJ2-5; the TCRdb call, TRBD1, lacks DNA for checking. Germline V lookup: CDR1 SQVTM, CDR2 ANQGSEA. CDR3 size: 15 residues.

V and J are TRBV21-1 and TRBJ2-1. TRBV21-1 is flagged as a pseudogene. The CDR3 is 16 residues long. The CDR3 sequence is CASSAVYKMGFDEQFF.

The chain employs TRBV6-2 or TRBV6-3 and TRBJ2-3; TCRdb's D call, TRBD1, is unchecked because there is no DNA. The CDR3 covers 19 residues. CDR1 and CDR2 from the germline V gene are MNHEY and SVGEGT. CDR3: CASRPGPFLEYEPTDTQYF.